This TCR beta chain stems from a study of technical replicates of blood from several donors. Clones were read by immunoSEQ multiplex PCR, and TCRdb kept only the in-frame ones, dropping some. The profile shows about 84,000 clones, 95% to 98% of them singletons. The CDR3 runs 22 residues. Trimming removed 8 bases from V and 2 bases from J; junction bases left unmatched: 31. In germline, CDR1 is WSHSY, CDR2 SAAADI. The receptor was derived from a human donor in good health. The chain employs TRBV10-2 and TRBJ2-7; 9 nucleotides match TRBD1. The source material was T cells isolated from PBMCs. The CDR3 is CASGASTMAPGQGGHGTYEQYF. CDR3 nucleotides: TGCGCCAGCGGGGCCTCGACGATGGCCCCGGGACAGGGAGGGCATGGGACCTACGAGCAGTACTTC.